The following is a T cell receptor (beta chain) sequence with its context. This clone's antigen is unknown. No base-level quality is on record; no much larger clone is a single base apart. High-throughput TCR beta sequencing profiled peripheral blood CD8+ and CD4+ T cells from healthy donors, Susac syndrome patients and multiple sclerosis patients. The multiple sclerosis controls were treatment-naive patients who had stable or active relapsing-remitting disease and met the revised McDonald criteria. Bulk CD8+ and CD4+ T cells were purified by magnetic negative isolation, whereas CD8+ TEMRA cells were enriched by FACS. Blood was collected in EDTA tubes and processed within 24 hours, with PBMCs isolated through density gradient centrifugation. PBMCs intended for TCR sequencing were cryopreserved in liquid nitrogen and were subsequently thawed in a 37 degrees C water bath. The sorted or isolated CD4+, CD8+ and CD8+ TEMRA cells reached a purity of at least 90%.

RNA was extracted using the RNeasy kit, and roughly 0.45 to 1 microgram was reverse transcribed with random hexamers. The immunoSEQ multiplex PCR assay, covering 54 Vbeta and 13 Jbeta segments, was used to amplify TCR beta CDR3 regions. PCR amplification bias was corrected using a synthetic template baseline for primer optimization and computational correction. The published analysis was carried out like this. Reads were annotated to V, D and J genes according to IMGT and were analyzed with immunoSEQ Analyzer, with only productive sequences retained. Clonality was computed as one minus Shannon entropy normalized by log2 of the number of productive unique sequences. For each patient and control, public and private clones were evaluated within the 100 most prevalent clones. Clones were defined as Susac-specific when absent from the healthy and MS cohorts, from approximately 1,100 published viral clones and from other ImmuneACCESS disease sequences. TCRdb's own reprocessing of the public reads used fastp at Q25 and MiXCR and kept productive beta chains. Rows are combined by CDR3 protein, so each entry shows the most common genes and DNA. TCRdb's processing, not the authors' own work, is the source of the V and J calls. The sample has fewer than 250,000 distinct CDR3 sequences on record, more than 85% of them singletons. The ten largest clonotypes hold about 0.15% of the sample.

These data belong to a study of CD8 T cells in Susac syndrome (dated by TCRdb to between 2018 and 2021). Regarding the study in general: Whether CD8+ T cell activation and differentiation in Susac syndrome was antigen driven was tested using repertoire sequencing. Clonality of the CD8+ T cell repertoire was compared between over ten healthy donors, approximately 14 Susac syndrome patients and 15 multiple sclerosis patients. General study outcomes and caveats: The number of individuals in the TCR sequencing and HLA analysis was recognized as being relatively small.

The CDR1 and CDR2 encoded by the germline V gene are SGDLS and YYNGEE. The CDR3 holds 17 amino acids from the cysteine to the phenylalanine. The entry retains the CDR3 DNA only, 51 bases that are in frame from base 1. Unmatched junction bases come to 10, with V trimmed by 4 bases and J by 0 bases. The sequencing sample was made of CD8+ T cells from PBMCs. The sequence was collected from a human donor with multiple sclerosis. The chain couples TRBV9 to TRBJ2-1, with 7 bases in between that match TRBD2. The CDR3 has the sequence CASSRTGLPSSYNEQFF. The DNA sequence follows: TGTGCCAGCAGCAGGACGGGACTACCGAGCTCCTACAATGAGCAGTTCTTC.